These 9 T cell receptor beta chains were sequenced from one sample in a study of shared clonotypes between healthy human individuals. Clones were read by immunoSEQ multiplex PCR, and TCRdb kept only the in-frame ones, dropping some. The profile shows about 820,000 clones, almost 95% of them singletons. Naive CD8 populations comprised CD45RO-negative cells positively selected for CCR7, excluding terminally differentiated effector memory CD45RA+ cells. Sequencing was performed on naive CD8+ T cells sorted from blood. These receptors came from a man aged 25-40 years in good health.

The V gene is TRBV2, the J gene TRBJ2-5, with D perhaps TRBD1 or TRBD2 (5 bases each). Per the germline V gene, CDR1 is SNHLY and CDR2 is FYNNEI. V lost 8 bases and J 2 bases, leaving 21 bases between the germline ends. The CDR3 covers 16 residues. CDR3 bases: TGTGCCAGCGAGGCCACGGGACCCGAAGTACAAGAGACCCAGTACTTC. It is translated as CASEATGPEVQETQYF.

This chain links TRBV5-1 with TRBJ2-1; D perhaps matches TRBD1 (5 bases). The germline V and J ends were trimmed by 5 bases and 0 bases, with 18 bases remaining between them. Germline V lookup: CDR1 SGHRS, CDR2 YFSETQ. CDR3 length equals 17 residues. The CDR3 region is CASRVGAAQSSYNEQFF. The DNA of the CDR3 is TGCGCCAGCAGGGTAGGGGCCGCCCAGAGCTCCTACAATGAGCAGTTCTTC.

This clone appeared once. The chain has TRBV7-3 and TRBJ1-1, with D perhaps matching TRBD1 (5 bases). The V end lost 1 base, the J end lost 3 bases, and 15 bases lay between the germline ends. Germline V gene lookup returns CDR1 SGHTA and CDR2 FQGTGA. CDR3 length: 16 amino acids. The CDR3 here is CASSLIWRGGDTEAFF. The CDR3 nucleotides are TGTGCCAGCAGCTTAATATGGAGGGGTGGGGACACTGAAGCTTTCTTT. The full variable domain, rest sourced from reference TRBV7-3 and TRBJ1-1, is GAGVSQTPSNKVTEKGKYVELRCDPISGHTALYWYRQSLGQGPEFLIYFQGTGAADDSGLPNDRFFAVRPEGSVSTLKIQRTERGDSAVYLCASSLIWRGGDTEAFFGQGTRLTVV.

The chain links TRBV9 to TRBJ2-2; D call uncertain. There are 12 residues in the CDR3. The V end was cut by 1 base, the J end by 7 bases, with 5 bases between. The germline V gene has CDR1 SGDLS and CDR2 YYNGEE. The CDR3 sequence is CASSVNLGELFF. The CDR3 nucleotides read TGTGCCAGCAGCGTAAATCTCGGGGAGCTGTTTTTT.

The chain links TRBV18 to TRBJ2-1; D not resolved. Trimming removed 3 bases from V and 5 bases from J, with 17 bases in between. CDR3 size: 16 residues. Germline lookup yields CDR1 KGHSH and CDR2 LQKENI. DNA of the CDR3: TGTGCCAGCTCACCTTTGGAACCTGGTCGGCACAATGAGCAGTTCTTC. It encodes CASSPLEPGRHNEQFF.

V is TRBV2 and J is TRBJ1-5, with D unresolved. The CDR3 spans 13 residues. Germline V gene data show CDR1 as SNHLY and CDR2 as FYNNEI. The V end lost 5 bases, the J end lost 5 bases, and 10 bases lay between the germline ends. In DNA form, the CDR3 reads TGTGCCAGCAGTTTCAGGCTCGATCAGCCCCAGCATTTT. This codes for CASSFRLDQPQHF.

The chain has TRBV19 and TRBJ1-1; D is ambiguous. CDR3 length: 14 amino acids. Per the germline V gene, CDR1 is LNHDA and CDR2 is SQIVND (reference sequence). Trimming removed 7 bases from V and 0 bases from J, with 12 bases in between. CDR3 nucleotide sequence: TGTGCCAGTACCATCGGCGGGGTGAACACTGAAGCTTTCTTT. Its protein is CASTIGGVNTEAFF.

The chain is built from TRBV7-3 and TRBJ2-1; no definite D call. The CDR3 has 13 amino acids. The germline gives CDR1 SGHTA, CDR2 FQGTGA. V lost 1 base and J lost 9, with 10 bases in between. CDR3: CASSLSGGAEQFF. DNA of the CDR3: TGTGCCAGCAGCTTAAGTGGCGGCGCTGAGCAGTTCTTC. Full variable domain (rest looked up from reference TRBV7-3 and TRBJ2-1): GAGVSQTPSNKVTEKGKYVELRCDPISGHTALYWYRQSLGQGPEFLIYFQGTGAADDSGLPNDRFFAVRPEGSVSTLKIQRTERGDSAVYLCASSLSGGAEQFFGPGTRLTVL.

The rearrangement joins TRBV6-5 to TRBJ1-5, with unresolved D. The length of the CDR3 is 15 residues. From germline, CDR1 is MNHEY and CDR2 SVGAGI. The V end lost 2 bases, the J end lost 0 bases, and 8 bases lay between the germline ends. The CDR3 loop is CASSYGRDSNQPQHF. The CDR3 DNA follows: TGTGCCAGCAGTTACGGGAGGGATAGCAATCAGCCCCAGCATTTT.